The clone carrying this T cell receptor beta chain was picked up a small number of times. This sample was taken from a study of blood T cell repertoires in COVID-19. Study at large: Sources were T cells, B-cell-depleted T cells, or PBMCs; the material itself was cDNA or gDNA.

The CDR3 runs 15 residues. The ends lost 6 bases at V and 7 bases at J; junction bases unmatched: 9. Germline loops: CDR1 KGHSH, CDR2 LQKENI. Clones were read by immunoSEQ multiplex PCR, and TCRdb kept only the in-frame ones, dropping some. The sample contains fewer than 150,000 clones, around 80% of which appear only once. V is TRBV18 and J is TRBJ2-1, with 10 bases fitting TRBD1. The TCR originated in a human donor in a cohort sampled during active COVID-19. The sequenced sample was peripheral blood. CDR3 coding DNA: TGTGCCAGCTCTCTTTCTCCGGGACAGGGGAATGAGCAGTTCTTC. Protein product: CASSLSPGQGNEQFF.